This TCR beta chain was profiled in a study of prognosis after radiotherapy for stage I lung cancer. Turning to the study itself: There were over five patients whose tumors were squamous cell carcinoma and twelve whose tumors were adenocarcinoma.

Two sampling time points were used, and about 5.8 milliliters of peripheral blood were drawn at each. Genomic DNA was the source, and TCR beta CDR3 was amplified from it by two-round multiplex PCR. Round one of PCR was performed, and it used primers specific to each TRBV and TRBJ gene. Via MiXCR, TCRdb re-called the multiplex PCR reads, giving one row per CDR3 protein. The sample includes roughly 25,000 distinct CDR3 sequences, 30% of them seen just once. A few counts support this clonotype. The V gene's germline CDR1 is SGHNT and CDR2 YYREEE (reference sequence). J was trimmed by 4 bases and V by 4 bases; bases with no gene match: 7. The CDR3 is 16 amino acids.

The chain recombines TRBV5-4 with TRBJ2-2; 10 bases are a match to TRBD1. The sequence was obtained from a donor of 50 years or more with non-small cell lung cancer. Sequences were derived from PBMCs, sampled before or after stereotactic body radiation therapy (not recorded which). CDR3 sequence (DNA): TGTGCCAGCAGCCCGACAGGGGGCGTAGGCACCGGGGAGCTGTTTTTT. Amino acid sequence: CASSPTGGVGTGELFF.